This T cell receptor (beta chain) was documented in a study of shared T cell receptors in the human thymus. This clone was seen only a few times. V was clipped by 8 bases and J by 1 base, with 8 bases between them. CDR1 is LNHNV, CDR2 YYDKDF, per germline (reference sequence). The CDR3 is 13 residues long. Produced via immunoSEQ multiplex PCR; TCRdb's table is partial and in-frame only. Of approximately 490,000 clones listed, approximately 80% are singletons. This same sample was also taken into another study, of human thymus T cells. That investigation notes: Having surgery to correct congenital heart defects, healthy Finnish infants acted as the donors. The thymus was resected at corrective cardiac surgery.

The chain has TRBV15 and TRBJ2-2; D remains unclear. This TCR was recovered from a boy in the first two years of life with a congenital heart defect. Specimen: thymocytes. This CDR3 is CATGRRNTGELFF. In DNA, the CDR3 is TGTGCCACCGGCCGGAGGAACACCGGGGAGCTGTTTTTT.